The table lists the clone carrying this TCR beta chain with a count of one. Its antigen is unknown. This sample was taken from a study of T-cell memory formation after mild COVID-19. General study points: Later expanders leaned CD4+, whereas clones that contracted between day 15 and 85 were balanced CD4/CD8.

TCRdb re-called the 5' RACE reads with MiXCR, one entry per CDR3 protein. The profile shows about 120,000 distinct CDR3 sequences, roughly 15% of them singletons. The specimen was PBMCs or a T cell subset sorted from them (not recorded which). This receptor was obtained from an adult woman who had mild COVID-19 (a few samples of this study predate the infection). Cell type and time point are not known.

The CDR3 sequence is CASSYGPSMTQYF. CDR3 bases: TGTGCCAGCAGCTATGGGCCTTCTATGACCCAGTACTTC. J is TRBJ2-5 and V is TRBV11-2; unclear D gene. V was shortened by 4 bases and J by 7 bases, with 13 bases between the two germline ends. From germline, CDR1 is SGHAT and CDR2 FQNNGV. The CDR3 runs to 13 residues.